This TCR beta chain emerged from a study of graft-versus-host responses after intestinal transplantation. The wider study: Each of the recipients got a multivisceral, liver-intestinal, or isolated intestinal transplant. Study outcomes and limitations: Early post-transplant falls in HvG clones accompanied the peak levels of circulating GvH clones.

The table came from immunoSEQ multiplex PCR; TCRdb's copy has only in-frame clones and leaves some out. The sample yields 75,000 to 95,000 clones, approximately 89% seen once. Of note for this clone: What it binds is unknown.

Germline V CDR1 and CDR2: DFQATT, SNEGSKA (reference sequence). Trimming took 7 bases from V and 4 from J, leaving 9 bases between them. This CDR3 spans 11 amino acids. The input for sequencing was unstimulated CD4+ T cells sorted from spleen or lymph node cells, taken before transplant. This receptor was identified in a human donor who was the organ donor for an intestinal transplant. V usage is TRBV20-1 and J usage is TRBJ2-3; perhaps TRBD2 as D (5 bases). CDR3 sequence: CSVLRADTQYF. Written as DNA, the CDR3 is TGCAGTGTTTTGAGGGCAGATACGCAGTATTTT.